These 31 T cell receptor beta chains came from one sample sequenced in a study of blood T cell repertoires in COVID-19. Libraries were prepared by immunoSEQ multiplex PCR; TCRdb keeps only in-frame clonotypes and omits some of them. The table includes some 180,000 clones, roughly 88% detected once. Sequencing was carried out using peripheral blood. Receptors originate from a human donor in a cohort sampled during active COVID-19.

The CDR3 coding sequence is TGTGCCAGCAGCCCCAATCGGGGTAACCAAGAGACCCAGTACTTC. Its protein is CASSPNRGNQETQYF. The chain couples TRBV7-2 to TRBJ2-5; a weak D match, TRBD2 (5 bases). The CDR3 covers 15 residues. The germline V gene has CDR1 SGHTA and CDR2 FQGNSA. Trimming left V 5 bases short and J 0 bases short, with 13 bases between. Supplemented by reference TRBV7-2 and TRBJ2-5, the full variable domain reads GAGVSQSPSNKVTEKGKDVELRCDPISGHTALYWYRQSLGQGLEFLIYFQGNSAPDKSGLPSDRFSAERTGGSVSTLTIQRTQQEDSAVYLCASSPNRGNQETQYFGPGTRLLVL.

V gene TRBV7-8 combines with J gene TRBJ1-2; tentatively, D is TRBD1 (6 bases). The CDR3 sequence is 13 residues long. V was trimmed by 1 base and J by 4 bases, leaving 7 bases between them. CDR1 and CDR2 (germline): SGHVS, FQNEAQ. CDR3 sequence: CASSLVGGYGYTF. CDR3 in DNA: TGTGCCAGCAGCTTAGTAGGGGGCTATGGCTACACCTTC.

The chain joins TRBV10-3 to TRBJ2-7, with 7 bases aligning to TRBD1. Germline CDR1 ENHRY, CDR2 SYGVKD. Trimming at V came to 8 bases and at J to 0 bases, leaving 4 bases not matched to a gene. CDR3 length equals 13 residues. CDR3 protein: CAIGGQNSYEQYF. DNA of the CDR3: TGTGCCATCGGGGGACAGAACTCCTACGAGCAGTACTTC.

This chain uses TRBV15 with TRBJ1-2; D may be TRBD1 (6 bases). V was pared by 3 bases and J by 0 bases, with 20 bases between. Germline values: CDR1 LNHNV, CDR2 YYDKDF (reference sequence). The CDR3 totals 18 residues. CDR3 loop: CATSSAPVGGRPNYGYTF. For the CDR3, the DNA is TGTGCCACCAGCAGTGCCCCGGTAGGGGGAAGGCCTAACTATGGCTACACCTTC. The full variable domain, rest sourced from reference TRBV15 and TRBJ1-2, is DAMVIQNPRYQVTQFGKPVTLSCSQTLNHNVMYWYQQKSSQAPKLLFHYYDKDFNNEADTPDNFQSRRPNTSFCFLDIRSPGLGDTAMYLCATSSAPVGGRPNYGYTFGSGTRLTVV.

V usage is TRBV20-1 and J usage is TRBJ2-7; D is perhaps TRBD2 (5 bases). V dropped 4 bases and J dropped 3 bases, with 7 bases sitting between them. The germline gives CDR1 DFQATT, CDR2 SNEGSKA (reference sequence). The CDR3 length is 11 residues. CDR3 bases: TGCAGTGCTAAGAGGGTCTACGAGCAGTACTTC. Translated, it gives CSAKRVYEQYF.

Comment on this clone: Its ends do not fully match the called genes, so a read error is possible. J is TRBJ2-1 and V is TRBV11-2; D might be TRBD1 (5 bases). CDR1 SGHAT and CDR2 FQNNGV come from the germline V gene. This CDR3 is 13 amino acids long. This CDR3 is CASSLDRGNEQFF. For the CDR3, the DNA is TGTGCCAGCAGCCTAGACAGAGGCAATGAGCAGTTCTTC.

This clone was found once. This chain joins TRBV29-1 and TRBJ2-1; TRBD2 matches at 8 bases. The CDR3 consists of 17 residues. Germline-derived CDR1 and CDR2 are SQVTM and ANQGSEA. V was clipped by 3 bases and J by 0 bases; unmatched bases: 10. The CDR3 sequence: CSVERENSGSSYNEQFF. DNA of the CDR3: TGCAGCGTTGAGCGGGAAAACAGCGGGAGCTCCTACAATGAGCAGTTCTTC.

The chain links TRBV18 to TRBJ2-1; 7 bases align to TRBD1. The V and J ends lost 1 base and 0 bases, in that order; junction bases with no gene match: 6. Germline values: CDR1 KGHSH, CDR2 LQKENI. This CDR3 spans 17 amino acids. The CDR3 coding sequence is TGTGCCAGCTCACCACTGGACAGGTTTAGCTCCTACAATGAGCAGTTCTTC. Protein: CASSPLDRFSSYNEQFF.

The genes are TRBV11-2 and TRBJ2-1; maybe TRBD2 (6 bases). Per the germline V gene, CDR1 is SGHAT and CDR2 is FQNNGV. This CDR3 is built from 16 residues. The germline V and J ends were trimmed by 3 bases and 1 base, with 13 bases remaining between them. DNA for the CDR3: TGTGCCAGCAGCTTGGGTTCGGGAGCGTCCTACAATGAGCAGTTCTTC. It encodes CASSLGSGASYNEQFF.

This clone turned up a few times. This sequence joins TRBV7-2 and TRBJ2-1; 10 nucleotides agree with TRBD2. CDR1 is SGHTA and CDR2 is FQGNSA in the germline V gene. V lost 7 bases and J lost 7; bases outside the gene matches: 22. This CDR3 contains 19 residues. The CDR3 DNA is TGTGCCAGCACCTTTATTATCGACCTCCTAGCGGGAGATAGGAATGAGCAGTTCTTC. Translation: CASTFIIDLLAGDRNEQFF. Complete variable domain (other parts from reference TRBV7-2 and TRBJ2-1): GAGVSQSPSNKVTEKGKDVELRCDPISGHTALYWYRQSLGQGLEFLIYFQGNSAPDKSGLPSDRFSAERTGGSVSTLTIQRTQQEDSAVYLCASTFIIDLLAGDRNEQFFGPGTRLTVL.

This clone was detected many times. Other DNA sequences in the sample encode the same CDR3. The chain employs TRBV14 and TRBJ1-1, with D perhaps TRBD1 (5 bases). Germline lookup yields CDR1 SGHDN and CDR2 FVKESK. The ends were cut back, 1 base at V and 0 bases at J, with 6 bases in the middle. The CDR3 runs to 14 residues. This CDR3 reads CASSQAGMNTEAFF. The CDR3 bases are TGTGCCAGCAGCCAAGCAGGGATGAACACTGAAGCTTTCTTT.

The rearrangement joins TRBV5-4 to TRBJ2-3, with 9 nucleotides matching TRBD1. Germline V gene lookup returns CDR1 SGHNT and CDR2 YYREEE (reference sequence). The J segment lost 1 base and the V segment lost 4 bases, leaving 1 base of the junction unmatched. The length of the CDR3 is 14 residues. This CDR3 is CASSRDRGTDTQYF. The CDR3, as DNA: TGTGCCAGCAGCCGGGACAGGGGCACAGATACGCAGTATTTT.

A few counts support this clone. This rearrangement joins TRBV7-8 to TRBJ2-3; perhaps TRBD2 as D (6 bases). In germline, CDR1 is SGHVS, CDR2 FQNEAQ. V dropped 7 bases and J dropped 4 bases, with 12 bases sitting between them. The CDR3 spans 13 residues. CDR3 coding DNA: TGTGCCAGCACCCTGGGAGGTCCAGATACGCAGTATTTT. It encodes CASTLGGPDTQYF.

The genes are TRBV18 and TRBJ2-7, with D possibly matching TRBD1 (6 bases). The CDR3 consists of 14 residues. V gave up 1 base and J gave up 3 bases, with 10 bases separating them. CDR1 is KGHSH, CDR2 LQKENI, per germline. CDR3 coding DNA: TGTGCCAGCTCACCACGGGGGCAGATCTACGAGCAGTACTTC. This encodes CASSPRGQIYEQYF. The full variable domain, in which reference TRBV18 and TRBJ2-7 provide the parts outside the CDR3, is NAGVMQNPRHLVRRRGQEARLRCSPMKGHSHVYWYRQLPEEGLKFMVYLQKENIIDESGMPKERFSAEFPKEGPSILRIQQVVRGDSAAYFCASSPRGQIYEQYFGPGTRLTVT.

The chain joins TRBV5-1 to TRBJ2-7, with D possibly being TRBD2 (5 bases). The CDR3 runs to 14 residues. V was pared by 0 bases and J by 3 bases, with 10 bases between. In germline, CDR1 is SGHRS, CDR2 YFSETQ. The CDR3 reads CASSLEGVGYEQYF. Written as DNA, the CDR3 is TGCGCCAGCAGCTTGGAGGGAGTAGGCTACGAGCAGTACTTC. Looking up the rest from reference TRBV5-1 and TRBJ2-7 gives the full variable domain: KAGVTQTPRYLIKTRGQQVTLSCSPISGHRSVSWYQQTPGQGLQFLFEYFSETQRNKGNFPGRFSGRQFSNSRSEMNVSTLELGDSALYLCASSLEGVGYEQYFGPGTRLTVT.

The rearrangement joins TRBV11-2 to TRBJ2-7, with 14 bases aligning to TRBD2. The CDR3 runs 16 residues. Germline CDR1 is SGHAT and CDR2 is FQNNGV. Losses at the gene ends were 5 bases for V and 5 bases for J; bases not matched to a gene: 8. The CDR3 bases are TGTGCCAGCAGCGCAAGACTAGCGGGAGGGAAAGACGAGCAGTACTTC. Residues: CASSARLAGGKDEQYF.

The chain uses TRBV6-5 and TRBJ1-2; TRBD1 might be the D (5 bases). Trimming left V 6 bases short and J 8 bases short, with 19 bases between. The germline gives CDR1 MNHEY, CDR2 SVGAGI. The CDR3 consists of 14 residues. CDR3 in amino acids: CASRPGGGTGGYTF. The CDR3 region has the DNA TGTGCCAGCAGGCCCGGCGGGGGAACGGGAGGCTACACCTTC.

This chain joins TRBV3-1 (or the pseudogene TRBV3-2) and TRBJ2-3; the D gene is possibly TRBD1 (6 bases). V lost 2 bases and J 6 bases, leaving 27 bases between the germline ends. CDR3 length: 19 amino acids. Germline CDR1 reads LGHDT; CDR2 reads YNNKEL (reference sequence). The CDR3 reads CASSQRGQRTRVGGDTQYF. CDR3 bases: TGTGCCAGCAGCCAAAGAGGACAGCGGACTCGGGTTGGTGGGGATACGCAGTATTTT.

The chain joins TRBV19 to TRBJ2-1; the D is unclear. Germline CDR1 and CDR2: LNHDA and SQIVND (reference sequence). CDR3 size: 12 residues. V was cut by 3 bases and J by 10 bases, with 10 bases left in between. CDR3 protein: CASSIRETEQFF. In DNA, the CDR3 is TGTGCCAGTAGTATTAGAGAAACGGAGCAGTTCTTC.

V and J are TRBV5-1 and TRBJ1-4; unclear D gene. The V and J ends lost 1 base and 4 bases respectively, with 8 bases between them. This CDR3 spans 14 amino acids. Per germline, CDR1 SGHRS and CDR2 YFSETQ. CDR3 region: CASSLNSNNEKLFF. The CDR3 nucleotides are TGCGCCAGCAGCTTGAACAGCAATAATGAAAAACTGTTTTTT.

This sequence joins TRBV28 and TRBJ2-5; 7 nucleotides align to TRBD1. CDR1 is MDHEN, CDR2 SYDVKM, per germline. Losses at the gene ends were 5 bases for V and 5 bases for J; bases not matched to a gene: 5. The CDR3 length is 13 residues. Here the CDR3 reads CASSVTGHETQYF. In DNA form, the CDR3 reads TGTGCCAGCAGTGTGACAGGGCACGAGACCCAGTACTTC.

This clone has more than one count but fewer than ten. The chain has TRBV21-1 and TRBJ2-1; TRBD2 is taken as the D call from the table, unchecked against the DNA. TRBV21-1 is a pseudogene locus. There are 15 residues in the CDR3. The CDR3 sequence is CASSKVKREDNEQFF. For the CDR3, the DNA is TGTGCCAGCAGCAAAGTTAAGCGGGAGGACAATGAGCAGTTCTTC.

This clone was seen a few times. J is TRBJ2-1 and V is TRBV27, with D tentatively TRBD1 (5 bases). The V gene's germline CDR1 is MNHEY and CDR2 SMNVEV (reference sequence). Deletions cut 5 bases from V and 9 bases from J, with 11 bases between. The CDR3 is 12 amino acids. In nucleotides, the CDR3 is TGTGCCAGCAGTCCTGACAGTCGTGAGCAGTTCTTC. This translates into CASSPDSREQFF.

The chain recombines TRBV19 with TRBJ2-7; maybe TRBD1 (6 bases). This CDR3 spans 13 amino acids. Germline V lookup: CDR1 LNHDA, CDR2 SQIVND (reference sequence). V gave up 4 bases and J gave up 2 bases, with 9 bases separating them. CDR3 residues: CASSKTGPYEQYF. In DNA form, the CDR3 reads TGTGCCAGTAGTAAAACAGGGCCCTACGAGCAGTACTTC.

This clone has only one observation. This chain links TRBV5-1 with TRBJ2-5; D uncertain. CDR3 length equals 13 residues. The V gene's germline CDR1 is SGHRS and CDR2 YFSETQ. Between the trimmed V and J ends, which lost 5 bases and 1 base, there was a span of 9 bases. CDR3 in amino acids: CASRPTLQETQYF. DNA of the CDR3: TGCGCCAGCAGACCGACACTCCAAGAGACCCAGTACTTC.

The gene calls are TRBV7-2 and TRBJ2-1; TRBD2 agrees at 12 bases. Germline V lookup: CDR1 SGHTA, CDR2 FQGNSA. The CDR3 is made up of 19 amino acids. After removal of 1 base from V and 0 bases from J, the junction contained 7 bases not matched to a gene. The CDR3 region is CASSLELAGGRSSYNEQFF. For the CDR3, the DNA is TGTGCCAGCAGCTTAGAACTAGCGGGAGGCCGGAGCTCCTACAATGAGCAGTTCTTC. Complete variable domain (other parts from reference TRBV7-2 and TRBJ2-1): GAGVSQSPSNKVTEKGKDVELRCDPISGHTALYWYRQSLGQGLEFLIYFQGNSAPDKSGLPSDRFSAERTGGSVSTLTIQRTQQEDSAVYLCASSLELAGGRSSYNEQFFGPGTRLTVL.

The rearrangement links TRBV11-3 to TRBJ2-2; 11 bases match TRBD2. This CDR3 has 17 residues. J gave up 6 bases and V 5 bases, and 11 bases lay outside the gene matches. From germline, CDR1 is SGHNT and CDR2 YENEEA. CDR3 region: CASSPTGLAARAGELFF. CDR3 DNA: TGTGCCAGCAGCCCCACGGGACTAGCGGCTAGGGCCGGGGAGCTGTTTTTT.

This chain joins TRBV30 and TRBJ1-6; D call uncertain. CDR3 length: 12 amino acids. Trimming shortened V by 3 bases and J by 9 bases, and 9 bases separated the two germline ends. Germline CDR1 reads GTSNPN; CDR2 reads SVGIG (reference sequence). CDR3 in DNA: TGTGCCTGGAGAGACTTGATTTCACCCCTCCACTTT. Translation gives CAWRDLISPLHF.

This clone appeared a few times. The CDR3 spells CASSQGDRVGYEQYF. The CDR3 DNA reads as TGTGCCAGCAGCCAAGGGGACAGGGTAGGCTACGAGCAGTACTTC. This chain connects TRBV27 to TRBJ2-7; 9 bases map to TRBD1. The V segment lost 6 bases and the J segment 3 bases; nucleotides outside the gene matches: 9. The CDR3 has 15 amino acids. CDR1 MNHEY and CDR2 SMNVEV come from the germline V gene (reference sequence).

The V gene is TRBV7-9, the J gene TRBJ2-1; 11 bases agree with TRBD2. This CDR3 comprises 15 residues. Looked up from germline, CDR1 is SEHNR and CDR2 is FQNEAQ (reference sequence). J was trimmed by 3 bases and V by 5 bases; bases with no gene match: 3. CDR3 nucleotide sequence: TGTGCCAGCAGCACGGGACTAGCGGTCTACAATGAGCAGTTCTTC. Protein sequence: CASSTGLAVYNEQFF. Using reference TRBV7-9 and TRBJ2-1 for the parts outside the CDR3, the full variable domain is DTGVSQNPRHKITKRGQNVTFRCDPISEHNRLYWYRQTLGQGPEFLTYFQNEAQLEKSRLLSDRFSAERPKGSFSTLEIQRTEQGDSAMYLCASSTGLAVYNEQFFGPGTRLTVL.

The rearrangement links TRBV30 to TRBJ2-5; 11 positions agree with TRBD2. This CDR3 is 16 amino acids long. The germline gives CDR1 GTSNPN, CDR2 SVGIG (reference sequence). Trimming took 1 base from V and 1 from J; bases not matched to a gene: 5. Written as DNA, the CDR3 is TGTGCCTGGAGTGGGCTAGCGGGAGGAGGCCAAGAGACCCAGTACTTC. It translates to CAWSGLAGGGQETQYF.